The subject of this entry is one T cell receptor (beta chain). Its antigen remains unknown. This record comes from a study of cytomegalovirus exposure and HLA in healthy donors. The V gene's germline CDR1 is GTSNPN and CDR2 SVGIG (reference sequence). The CDR3 is 13 residues long. Between the trimmed V and J ends, which lost 5 bases and 7 bases, there was a span of 15 bases. A multiplex PCR was run with 60 Vbeta primers and 13 Jbeta primers. The data were produced by immunoSEQ multiplex PCR, yet TCRdb's version contains in-frame clones alone and is incomplete. The sample includes 150,000 to 200,000 clones, under 85% seen only once; the top ten take 1.5% to 2%. Study results and caveats: Accurate HLA-A and HLA-B prediction from TCR beta sequences was reported for most subjects.

This chain joins TRBV30 and TRBJ1-5, with TRBD1 as a possible D gene (5 bases). Sequencing was done on a sample of PBMCs. The TCR comes from a woman in her 30s in good health and CMV-seronegative. The CDR3 DNA reads as TGTGCCTGGGAGGAGGGGTTTGGACAGCCCCAGCATTTT. This translates into CAWEEGFGQPQHF. The entire variable domain, with the rest obtained from reference TRBV30 and TRBJ1-5, is as follows: SQTIHQWPATLVQPVGSPLSLECTVEGTSNPNLYWYRQAAGRGLQLLFYSVGIGQISSEVPQNLSASRPQDRQFILSSKKLLLSDSGFYLCAWEEGFGQPQHFGDGTRLSIL.